Following are 23 T cell receptor beta chains from one sample sequenced in a study of shared clonotypes between healthy human individuals. The repertoire was sequenced with immunoSEQ multiplex PCR; TCRdb's copy has only in-frame clones and lacks some. The sample holds under 650,000 clones; approximately 95% are singletons and the top ten take roughly 0.06%. The sample taken for sequencing was naive CD4+ T cells sorted from blood. Described subset: CD45RA+ positively selected. Source of these receptors: a woman aged 30 to 39 in good health.

V usage is TRBV28 and J usage is TRBJ1-2, with 9 bases fitting TRBD1. The junction had 8 bases not matched to a gene; V was cut back by 8 bases and J by 7 bases. This CDR3 contains 13 residues. Germline loops: CDR1 MDHEN, CDR2 SYDVKM. The DNA for the CDR3 is TGTGCCAGCGGGGACAGGGCGTCCGGTGGCTACACCTTC. Its protein is CASGDRASGGYTF.

The genes are TRBV5-6 and TRBJ2-7; unclear D gene. Trimming stripped 1 base from V and 3 bases from J, with 8 bases between. Germline-derived CDR1 and CDR2 are SGHDT and YYEEEE. CDR3 length: 13 amino acids. CDR3 DNA sequence: TGTGCCAGCAGCTTGACCGAGAACTACGAGCAGTACTTC. Its protein product is CASSLTENYEQYF.

This chain links TRBV6-6 with TRBJ2-1; the D gene is possibly TRBD1 (6 bases). Trimming stripped 5 bases from V and 5 bases from J, with 16 bases between. The CDR3 length is 15 residues. CDR1 and CDR2 (germline): MNHNY, SVGAGI (reference sequence). CDR3: CASSAGDIRHNEQFF. The CDR3 bases are TGTGCCAGCAGTGCCGGGGACATCCGACACAATGAGCAGTTCTTC.

The V and J genes are TRBV29-1 and TRBJ2-6; D uncertain. Germline V gene data show CDR1 as SQVTM and CDR2 as ANQGSEA. Trimming shortened V by 4 bases and J by 12 bases, and 13 bases separated the two germline ends. The CDR3 contains 12 residues. The CDR3 bases are TGCAGCGTTGGGCTTGGGGAAGGCGTCCTGACTTTC. Protein sequence: CSVGLGEGVLTF.

V usage is TRBV28 and J usage is TRBJ2-3; D unresolved. V lost 3 bases and J 2 bases, leaving 12 bases between the germline ends. Germline V CDR1 and CDR2: MDHEN, SYDVKM. The CDR3 extends over 15 amino acids. Written as DNA, the CDR3 is TGTGCCAGCAGTTTTCTTGCAGCTGCCACAGATACGCAGTATTTT. This encodes CASSFLAAATDTQYF.

The V gene is TRBV10-2, the J gene TRBJ1-2; TRBD1 matches 7 bases. The CDR3 covers 14 residues. Trimming took 7 bases from V and 10 from J; bases not matched to a gene: 15. The germline V gene encodes CDR1 WSHSY and CDR2 SAAADI. CDR3 sequence: CASTIGFGTEFYTF. CDR3 coding DNA: TGCGCCAGCACTATCGGGTTTGGGACAGAGTTCTACACCTTC.

This rearrangement joins TRBV4-2 to TRBJ2-3; 11 bases align to TRBD2. CDR3 length equals 17 residues. V lost 0 bases, J lost 7 bases, and 9 bases stayed unmatched. The germline CDR1 and CDR2 sequences are LGHNA and YNFKEQ. CDR3 region: CASSQDPTSGIVNTQYF. The CDR3 DNA follows: TGTGCCAGCAGCCAAGACCCGACTAGCGGGATAGTAAATACGCAGTATTTT.

This chain joins TRBV18 and TRBJ1-1; 11 bases are a match to TRBD1. Germline V gene lookup returns CDR1 KGHSH and CDR2 LQKENI. The J segment lost 4 bases and the V segment lost 3 bases, leaving 7 bases of the junction unmatched. The CDR3 extends over 16 amino acids. CDR3 DNA sequence: TGTGCCAGCTCACCCGGACAGGGGGCGCGGAGCACTGAAGCTTTCTTT. Amino acids: CASSPGQGARSTEAFF.

The chain uses TRBV29-1 and TRBJ2-1, with 7 bases lining up with TRBD1. Germline assignment: CDR1 SQVTM and CDR2 ANQGSEA. This CDR3 is 13 amino acids long. The junction had 2 bases not matched to a gene; V was cut back by 2 bases and J by 4 bases. The chain's CDR3 is CSVELGQYNEQFF. The CDR3 DNA follows: TGCAGCGTTGAATTGGGACAGTACAATGAGCAGTTCTTC.

This chain uses TRBV28 with TRBJ2-1; maybe TRBD2 (6 bases). This CDR3 contains 15 residues. Germline-derived CDR1 and CDR2 are MDHEN and SYDVKM. V was pared by 1 base and J by 7 bases, with 14 bases between. CDR3 sequence: CASSLSGTGRNEQFF. In DNA, the CDR3 is TGTGCCAGCAGTTTATCCGGGACTGGTCGGAATGAGCAGTTCTTC.

The chain joins TRBV5-6 to TRBJ2-7, with no clear D. CDR1 and CDR2 from the germline V gene are SGHDT and YYEEEE. The CDR3 runs 15 residues. Trimming took off 3 bases at V and 0 bases at J, with 13 bases between the two ends. The chain's CDR3 is CASSYWWADSYEQYF. The CDR3 region has the DNA TGTGCCAGCAGCTATTGGTGGGCAGACTCCTACGAGCAGTACTTC.

The chain is built from TRBV5-1 and TRBJ2-3; a weak D match, TRBD2 (6 bases). Looked up from germline, CDR1 is SGHRS and CDR2 is YFSETQ. This CDR3 is 16 amino acids long. V lost 4 bases and J lost 1, with 16 bases in between. DNA of the CDR3: TGCGCCAGCAGCCCGAGACCCCCGGGAGGCACAGATACGCAGTATTTT. Its translation is CASSPRPPGGTDTQYF.

The chain links TRBV2 to TRBJ2-5, with 9 positions matching TRBD1. The CDR3 extends over 15 amino acids. The V and J ends lost 8 bases and 3 bases, in that order; junction bases with no gene match: 10. Germline CDR1 and CDR2: SNHLY and FYNNEI. The CDR3 sequence is CASRRQGGSKETQYF. The CDR3 DNA sequence: TGTGCCAGCCGCCGACAGGGGGGATCTAAAGAGACCCAGTACTTC.

This clone was counted between two and nine times. CDR3 DNA sequence: TGTGCCAGCAGTGATCAAGGAGCGAACTATGGCTACACCTTC. This translates into CASSDQGANYGYTF. The chain joins TRBV2 to TRBJ1-2; D gene uncertain. The germline gives CDR1 SNHLY, CDR2 FYNNEI. Between the trimmed V and J ends, which lost 3 bases and 2 bases, there was a span of 10 bases. The CDR3 is 14 residues long.

This clone was recorded once. The CDR3 nucleotides are TGTGCCAGCAGTTTTGATGACAGTTTAAATCAGCCCCAGCATTTT. It encodes CASSFDDSLNQPQHF. The chain uses TRBV28 and TRBJ1-5; D is possibly TRBD1 (5 bases). Deletions cut 3 bases from V and 4 bases from J, with 13 bases between. Germline CDR1 is MDHEN and CDR2 is SYDVKM. The CDR3 covers 15 residues.

This clone was observed a single time. The rearrangement links TRBV7-2 to TRBJ2-7; 9 bases align to TRBD1. The length of the CDR3 is 15 residues. With V trimmed by 5 bases and J by 6 bases, 11 bases remained unmatched. Germline CDR1 reads SGHTA; CDR2 reads FQGNSA. The chain's CDR3 is CASSGRTGAVGEQYF. CDR3 sequence (DNA): TGTGCCAGCAGCGGACGGACAGGGGCTGTCGGCGAGCAGTACTTC.

This chain uses TRBV4-1 with TRBJ2-2, with D possibly matching TRBD1 (5 bases). The CDR3 covers 17 residues. Germline CDR1 and CDR2: MGHRA and YSYEKL. V dropped 1 base and J dropped 4 bases, with 16 bases sitting between them. DNA of the CDR3: TGCGCCAGCAGCCAAGTTGCCAGGGCCTGGGTCACCGGGGAGCTGTTTTTT. Its protein product is CASSQVARAWVTGELFF.

The V and J genes are TRBV5-5 and TRBJ2-6; D is unclear. The ends were cut back, 1 base at V and 1 base at J, with 3 bases in the middle. The CDR3 is made up of 14 amino acids. Germline loops: CDR1 SGHKS, CDR2 YYEKEE (reference sequence). The CDR3 DNA is TGTGCCAGCAGCTTGCGGTCTGGGGCCAACGTCCTGACTTTC. Its protein is CASSLRSGANVLTF.

The V gene is TRBV27, the J gene TRBJ2-2; D remains ambiguous. From germline, CDR1 is MNHEY and CDR2 SMNVEV (reference sequence). With 8 bases removed from V and 9 bases from J, the gap between germline ends came to 22 bases. This CDR3 contains 15 residues. DNA for the CDR3: TGTGCCAGCCCCCCTAAGTGGGAAGGTGTCAGGGAGCTGTTTTTT. This encodes CASPPKWEGVRELFF.

This sequence joins TRBV6-1 and TRBJ1-2, with unresolved D. This CDR3 has 14 residues. The V gene's germline CDR1 is MNHNS and CDR2 SASEGT. V lost 3 bases and J lost 6, with 14 bases in between. CDR3 residues: CASSDGEVVNGYTF. The CDR3, as DNA: TGTGCCAGCAGTGATGGGGAGGTAGTGAATGGCTACACCTTC.

The chain links TRBV19 to TRBJ1-2, with D uncertain. The CDR3 extends over 11 amino acids. V lost 8 bases and J lost 2, with 6 bases in between. The V gene's germline CDR1 is LNHDA and CDR2 SQIVND (reference sequence). The CDR3 is CASQDNYGYTF. CDR3 nucleotides: TGTGCCAGTCAGGACAACTATGGCTACACCTTC. Variable domain in full (rest from reference TRBV19 and TRBJ1-2): DGGITQSPKYLFRKEGQNVTLSCEQNLNHDAMYWYRQDPGQGLRLIYYSQIVNDFQKGDIAEGYSVSREKKESFPLTVTSAQKNPTAFYLCASQDNYGYTFGSGTRLTVV.

CDR3 protein: CASSLDGSYEQYF. Written as DNA, the CDR3 is TGTGCCAGCAGTCTCGACGGCAGCTACGAGCAGTACTTC. J is TRBJ2-5 and V is TRBV28, with D hard to call. The J call may not be correct, given that the DNA end is closer to TRBJ2-7. The CDR3 runs to 13 residues. Germline V lookup: CDR1 MDHEN, CDR2 SYDVKM.

The V gene is TRBV7-2, the J gene TRBJ1-1; perhaps TRBD1 as D (6 bases). The CDR3 contains 14 residues. Trimming left V 1 base short and J 1 base short, with 7 bases between. Germline CDR1 SGHTA, CDR2 FQGNSA. The CDR3 loop reads CASSLGTANTEAFF. CDR3 nucleotides: TGTGCCAGCAGCTTAGGGACAGCGAACACTGAAGCTTTCTTT.